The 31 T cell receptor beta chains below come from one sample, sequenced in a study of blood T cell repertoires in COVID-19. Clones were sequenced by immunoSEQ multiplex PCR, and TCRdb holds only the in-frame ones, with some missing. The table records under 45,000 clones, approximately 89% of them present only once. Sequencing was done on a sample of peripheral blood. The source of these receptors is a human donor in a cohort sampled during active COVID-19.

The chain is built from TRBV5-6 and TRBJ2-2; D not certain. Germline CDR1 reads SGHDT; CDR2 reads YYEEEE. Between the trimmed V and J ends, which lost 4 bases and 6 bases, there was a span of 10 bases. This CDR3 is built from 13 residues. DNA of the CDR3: TGTGCCAGCAGCCAACCTACGGCCGGGGAGCTGTTTTTT. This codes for CASSQPTAGELFF.

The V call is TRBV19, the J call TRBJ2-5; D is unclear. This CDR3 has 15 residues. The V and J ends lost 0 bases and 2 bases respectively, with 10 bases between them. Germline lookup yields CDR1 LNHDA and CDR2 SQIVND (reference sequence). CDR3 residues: CASSIDWQKQETQYF. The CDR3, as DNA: TGTGCCAGTAGTATAGATTGGCAAAAACAAGAGACCCAGTACTTC.

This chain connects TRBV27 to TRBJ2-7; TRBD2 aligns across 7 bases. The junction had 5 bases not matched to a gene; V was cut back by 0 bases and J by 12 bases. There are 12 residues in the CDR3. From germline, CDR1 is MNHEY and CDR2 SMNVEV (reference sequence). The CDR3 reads CASSLSGGTWYF. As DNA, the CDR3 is TGTGCCAGCAGTTTATCGGGGGGGACCTGGTACTTC.

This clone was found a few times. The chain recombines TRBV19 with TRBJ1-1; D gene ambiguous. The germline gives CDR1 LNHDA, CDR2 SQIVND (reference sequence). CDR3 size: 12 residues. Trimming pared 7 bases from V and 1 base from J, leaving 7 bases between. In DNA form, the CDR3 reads TGTGCCAGTAACTGGTGGAACACTGAAGCTTTCTTT. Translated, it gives CASNWWNTEAFF.

CDR3 region: CSVLRDRLMNTEAFF. CDR3 sequence (DNA): TGCAGCGTTCTCCGGGACAGGTTAATGAACACTGAAGCTTTCTTT. This rearrangement joins TRBV29-1 to TRBJ1-1; TRBD1 matches 8 bases. CDR3 length: 15 amino acids. CDR1 and CDR2 (germline): SQVTM, ANQGSEA. Trimming took 5 bases from V and 0 from J; bases not matched to a gene: 8.

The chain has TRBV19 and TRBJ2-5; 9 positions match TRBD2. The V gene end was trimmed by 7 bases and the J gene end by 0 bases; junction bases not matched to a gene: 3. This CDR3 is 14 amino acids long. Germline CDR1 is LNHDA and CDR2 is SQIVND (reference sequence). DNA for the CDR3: TGTGCCAGTAACCCTAGCGGGAACCAAGAGACCCAGTACTTC. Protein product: CASNPSGNQETQYF.

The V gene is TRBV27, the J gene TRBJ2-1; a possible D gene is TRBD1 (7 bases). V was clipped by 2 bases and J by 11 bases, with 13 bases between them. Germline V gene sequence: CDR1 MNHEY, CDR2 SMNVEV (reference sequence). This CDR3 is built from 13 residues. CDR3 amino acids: CASSLRGTAQQFF. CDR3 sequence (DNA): TGTGCCAGCAGTTTACGCGGGACAGCTCAGCAGTTCTTC.

The CDR3: CASREGQGPQHF. As DNA, the CDR3 is TGTGCCAGCAGAGAGGGACAAGGGCCCCAGCATTTT. J is TRBJ1-5 and V is TRBV6-6, with D maybe TRBD1 (6 bases). The CDR3 is 12 amino acids. V lost 6 bases and J 9 bases, leaving 12 bases between the germline ends. The germline V gene has CDR1 MNHNY and CDR2 SVGAGI (reference sequence).

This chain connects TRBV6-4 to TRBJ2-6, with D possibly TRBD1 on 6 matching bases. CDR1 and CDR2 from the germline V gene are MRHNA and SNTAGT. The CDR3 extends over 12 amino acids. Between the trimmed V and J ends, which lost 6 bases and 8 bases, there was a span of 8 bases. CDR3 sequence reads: CASRTGPNVLTF. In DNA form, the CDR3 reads TGTGCCAGCAGAACAGGGCCCAACGTCCTGACTTTC.

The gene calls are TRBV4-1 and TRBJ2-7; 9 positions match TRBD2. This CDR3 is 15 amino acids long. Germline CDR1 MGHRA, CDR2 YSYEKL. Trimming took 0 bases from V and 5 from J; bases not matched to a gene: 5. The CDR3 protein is CASSQEGTSSNEQYF. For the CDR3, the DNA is TGCGCCAGCAGCCAAGAAGGGACTAGCTCGAACGAGCAGTACTTC.

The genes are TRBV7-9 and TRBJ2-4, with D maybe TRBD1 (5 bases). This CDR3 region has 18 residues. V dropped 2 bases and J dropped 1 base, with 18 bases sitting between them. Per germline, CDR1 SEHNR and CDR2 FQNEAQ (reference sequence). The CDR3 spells CASSLQSTTVRAKNIQYF. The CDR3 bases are TGTGCCAGCAGCTTACAAAGTACGACAGTACGGGCCAAAAACATTCAGTACTTC.

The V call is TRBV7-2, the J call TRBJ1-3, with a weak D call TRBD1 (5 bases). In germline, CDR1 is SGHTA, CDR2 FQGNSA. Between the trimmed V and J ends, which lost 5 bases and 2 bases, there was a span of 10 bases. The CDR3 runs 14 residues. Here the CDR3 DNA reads TGTGCCAGCAGCCTTAGGGGCGCTGGAAACACCATATATTTT. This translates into CASSLRGAGNTIYF.

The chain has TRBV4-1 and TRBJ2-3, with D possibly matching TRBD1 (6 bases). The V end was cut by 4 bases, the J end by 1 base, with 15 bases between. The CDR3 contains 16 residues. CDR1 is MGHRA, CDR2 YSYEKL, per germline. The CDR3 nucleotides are TGCGCCAGCAGCCGAGAACAGGGTCACGGCACAGATACGCAGTATTTT. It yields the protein CASSREQGHGTDTQYF.

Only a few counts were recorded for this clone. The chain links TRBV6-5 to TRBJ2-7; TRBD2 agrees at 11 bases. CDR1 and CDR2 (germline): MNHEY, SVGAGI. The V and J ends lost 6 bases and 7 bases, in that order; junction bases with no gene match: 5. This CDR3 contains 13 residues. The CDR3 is CASRLAGGGEQYF. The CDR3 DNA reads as TGTGCCAGCAGGCTAGCGGGAGGCGGGGAGCAGTACTTC.

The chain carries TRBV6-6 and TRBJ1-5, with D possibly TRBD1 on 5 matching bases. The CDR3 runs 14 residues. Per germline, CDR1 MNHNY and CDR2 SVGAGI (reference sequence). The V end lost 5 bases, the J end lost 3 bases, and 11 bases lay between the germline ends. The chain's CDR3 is CASSPDSYNQPQHF. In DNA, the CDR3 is TGTGCCAGCAGTCCCGACAGTTACAATCAGCCCCAGCATTTT.

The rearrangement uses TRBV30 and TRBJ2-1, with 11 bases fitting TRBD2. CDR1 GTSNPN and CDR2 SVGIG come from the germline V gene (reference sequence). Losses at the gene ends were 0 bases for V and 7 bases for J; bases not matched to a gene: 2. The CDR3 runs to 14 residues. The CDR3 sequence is CAWSVVAGGNEQFF. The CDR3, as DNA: TGTGCCTGGAGTGTAGTAGCGGGAGGGAATGAGCAGTTCTTC.

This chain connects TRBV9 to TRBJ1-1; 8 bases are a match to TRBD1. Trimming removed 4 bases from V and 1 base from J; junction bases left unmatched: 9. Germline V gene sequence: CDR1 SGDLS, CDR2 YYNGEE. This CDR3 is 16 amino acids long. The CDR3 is CASSFDGQGPNTEAFF. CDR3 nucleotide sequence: TGTGCCAGCAGCTTTGATGGACAGGGTCCGAACACTGAAGCTTTCTTT.

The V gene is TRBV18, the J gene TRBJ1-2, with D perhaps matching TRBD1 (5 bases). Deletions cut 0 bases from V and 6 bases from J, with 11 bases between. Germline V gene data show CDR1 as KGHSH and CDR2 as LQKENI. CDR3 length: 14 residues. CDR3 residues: CASSPPGDFDGYTF. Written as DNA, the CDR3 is TGTGCCAGCTCACCACCAGGGGACTTTGATGGCTACACCTTC.

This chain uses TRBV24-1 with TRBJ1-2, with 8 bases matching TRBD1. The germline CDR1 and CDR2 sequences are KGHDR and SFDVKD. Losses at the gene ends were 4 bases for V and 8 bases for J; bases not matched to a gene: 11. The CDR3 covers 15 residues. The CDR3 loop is CATSDGGTGKRGYTF. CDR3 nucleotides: TGTGCCACCAGTGACGGGGGGACAGGCAAACGGGGCTACACCTTC.

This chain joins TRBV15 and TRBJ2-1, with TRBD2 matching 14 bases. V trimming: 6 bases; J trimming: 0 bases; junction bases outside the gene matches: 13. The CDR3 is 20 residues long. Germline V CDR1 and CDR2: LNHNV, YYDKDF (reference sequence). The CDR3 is CATSTNRGLAGVSSYNEQFF. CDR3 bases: TGTGCCACCAGTACAAACCGGGGACTAGCGGGGGTGAGCTCCTACAATGAGCAGTTCTTC.

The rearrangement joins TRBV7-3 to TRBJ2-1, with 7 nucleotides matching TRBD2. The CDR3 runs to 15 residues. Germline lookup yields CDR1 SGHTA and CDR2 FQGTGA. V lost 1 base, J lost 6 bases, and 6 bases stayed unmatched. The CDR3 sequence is CASSLMVAGRNEQFF. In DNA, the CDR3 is TGTGCCAGCAGCTTAATGGTAGCGGGCCGCAATGAGCAGTTCTTC.

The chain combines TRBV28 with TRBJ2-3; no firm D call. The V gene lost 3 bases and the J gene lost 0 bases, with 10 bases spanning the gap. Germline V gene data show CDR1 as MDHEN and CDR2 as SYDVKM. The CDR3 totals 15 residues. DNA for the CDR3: TGTGCCAGCAGTTTCCGAGGCCCGAGCACAGATACGCAGTATTTT. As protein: CASSFRGPSTDTQYF.

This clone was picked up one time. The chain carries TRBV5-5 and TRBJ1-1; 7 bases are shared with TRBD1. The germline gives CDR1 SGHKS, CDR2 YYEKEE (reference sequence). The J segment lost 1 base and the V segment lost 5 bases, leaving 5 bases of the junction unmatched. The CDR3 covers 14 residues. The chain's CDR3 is CASRQQGPNTEAFF. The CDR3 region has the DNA TGTGCCAGCAGACAACAGGGGCCGAACACTGAAGCTTTCTTT.

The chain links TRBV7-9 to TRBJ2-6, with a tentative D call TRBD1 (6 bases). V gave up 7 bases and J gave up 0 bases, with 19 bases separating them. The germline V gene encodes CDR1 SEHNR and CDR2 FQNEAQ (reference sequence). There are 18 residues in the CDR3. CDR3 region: CASTRQGLPSSGANVLTF. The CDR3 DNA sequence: TGTGCCAGCACCCGCCAGGGGCTGCCGAGCTCTGGGGCCAACGTCCTGACTTTC.

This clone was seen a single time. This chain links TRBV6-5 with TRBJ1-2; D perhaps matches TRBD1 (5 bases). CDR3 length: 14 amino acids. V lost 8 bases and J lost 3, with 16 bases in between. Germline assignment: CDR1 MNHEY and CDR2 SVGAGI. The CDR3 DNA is TGTGCCAGCTCTCCAACAGGTATCGACTATGGCTACACCTTC. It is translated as CASSPTGIDYGYTF.

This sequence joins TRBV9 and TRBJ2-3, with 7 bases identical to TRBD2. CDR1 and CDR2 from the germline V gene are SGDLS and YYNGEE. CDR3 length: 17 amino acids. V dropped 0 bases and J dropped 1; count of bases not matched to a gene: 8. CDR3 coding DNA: TGTGCCAGCAGCGTAGCTACGGGCGGGAGACGCACAGATACGCAGTATTTT. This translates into CASSVATGGRRTDTQYF.

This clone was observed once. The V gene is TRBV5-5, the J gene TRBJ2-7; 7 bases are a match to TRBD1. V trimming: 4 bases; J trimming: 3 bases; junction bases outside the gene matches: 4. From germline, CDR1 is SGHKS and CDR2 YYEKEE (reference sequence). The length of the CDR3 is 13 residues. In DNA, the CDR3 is TGTGCCAGCAGCCAAGACAGGGTCTACGAGCAGTACTTC. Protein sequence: CASSQDRVYEQYF.

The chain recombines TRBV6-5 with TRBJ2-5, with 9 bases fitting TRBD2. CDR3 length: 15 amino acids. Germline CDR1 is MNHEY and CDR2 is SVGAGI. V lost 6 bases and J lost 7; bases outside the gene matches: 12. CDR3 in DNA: TGTGCCAGCAGCTCAGATAGCGGGAGTTCAGGGACCCAGTACTTC. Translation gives CASSSDSGSSGTQYF.

The CDR3 protein is CSVEESGLGRGGYTF. CDR3 in DNA: TGCAGCGTTGAAGAATCGGGCTTGGGGAGGGGTGGCTACACCTTC. The V and J genes are TRBV29-1 and TRBJ1-2, with D perhaps matching TRBD1 (5 bases). V lost 0 bases to trimming and J lost 7 bases, with 18 bases between them. Germline V lookup: CDR1 SQVTM, CDR2 ANQGSEA. This CDR3 is built from 15 residues. Looking up the rest from reference TRBV29-1 and TRBJ1-2 gives the full variable domain: SAVISQKPSRDICQRGTSLTIQCQVDSQVTMMFWYRQQPGQSLTLIATANQGSEATYESGFVIDKFPISRPNLTFSTLTVSNMSPEDSSIYLCSVEESGLGRGGYTFGSGTRLTVV.

As DNA, the CDR3 is TGTGCCCGGCAGGGAATGAACACTGAAGCTTTCTTT. It is translated as CARQGMNTEAFF. This chain connects TRBV30 to TRBJ1-1, with a possible D match to TRBD1 (5 bases). The CDR3 is 12 amino acids. Germline assignment: CDR1 GTSNPN and CDR2 SVGIG (reference sequence). Trimming pared 8 bases from V and 0 bases from J, leaving 10 bases between.

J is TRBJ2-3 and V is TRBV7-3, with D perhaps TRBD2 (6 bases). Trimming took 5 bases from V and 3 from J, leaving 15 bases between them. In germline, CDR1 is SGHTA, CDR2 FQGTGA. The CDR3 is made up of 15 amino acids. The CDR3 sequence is CASSTHSGRTDTQYF. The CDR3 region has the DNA TGTGCCAGCAGCACTCATAGCGGACGGACAGATACGCAGTATTTT.